This TCR beta chain was recovered during a study of OX40 agonist ivuxolimab in advanced cancers. Sequencing used immunoSEQ multiplex PCR; TCRdb keeps in-frame clones, though not all of them. There are about 19,000 clones in the sample; under 70% occur only once, and 12% lies in the top ten. The CDR3 consists of 16 residues. Trimming shortened V by 6 bases and J by 3 bases, and 20 bases separated the two germline ends. Looked up from germline, CDR1 is SGHVS and CDR2 is FQNEAQ. The rearrangement joins TRBV7-8 to TRBJ2-5; possible D gene TRBD1, 6 bases. The receptor's source is an adult with an advanced solid tumor such as melanoma, head and neck, liver or kidney cancer. Sequences were derived from CD4+ or CD8+ T cells sorted from blood, sampled in a trial of the OX40 agonist ivuxolimab. CDR3 in DNA: TGTGCCAGCAGAAAAGAACCCGGACAGTTTAAAGAGACCCAGTACTTC. This gives the protein CASRKEPGQFKETQYF.